This is a list of T cell receptor beta chains from one sample in a study of T-cell reconstitution after alpha-beta-depleted transplantation in children. TCRdb redid the calling of the PCR reads with MiXCR, one entry per CDR3 protein. The sample lists around 800,000 distinct CDR3 sequences, approximately 15% occurring once. Sequencing was performed on PBMCs, mostly from graft donor cells, taken 360 days after TCRalphabeta/CD19-depleted stem cell transplant. Receptors were obtained from a male patient aged 10 to 17 who had a stem cell transplant for acute lymphoblastic leukemia, so the T cells may come from the graft donor. Both conserved end residues are part of each CDR3. Fields, in order: V gene, clone size, CDR3 protein. Clone size appears in some rows only: once, few, many, or a class for an expanded clone.

v_call: TRBV6-5; clone_size: .; cdr3_aa: CASSYQRNTEAFF
v_call: TRBV9; clone_size: few; cdr3_aa: CASSARLAGFLGEQFF
v_call: TRBV5-6; clone_size: few; cdr3_aa: CDKGSSYNEQFF
v_call: TRBV4-1; clone_size: .; cdr3_aa: CASSRGTQVGREKLFF
v_call: TRBV25-1; clone_size: .; cdr3_aa: CASSESPGGMRAYEQYF
v_call: TRBV20-1; clone_size: .; cdr3_aa: CSARQGIVYGYTF
v_call: TRBV6-1; clone_size: .; cdr3_aa: CASSEADTIYF
v_call: TRBV7-2; clone_size: many; cdr3_aa: CASSFGNRRNDEQFF
v_call: TRBV15; clone_size: .; cdr3_aa: CATSEDRVRGYTF
v_call: TRBV4-1; clone_size: .; cdr3_aa: CASSHLPSRTKETQYF
v_call: TRBV4-2; clone_size: .; cdr3_aa: CASSLDRGREGELFF
v_call: TRBV5-1; clone_size: .; cdr3_aa: CASSLWSRGSSYEQYF
v_call: TRBV7-9; clone_size: .; cdr3_aa: CASSFYTGYNQPQHF
v_call: TRBV20-1; clone_size: few; cdr3_aa: CSAGTLGLAGVTGYEQYF
v_call: TRBV5-1; clone_size: .; cdr3_aa: CASSPRAGIFRGEQFF
v_call: TRBV5-6; clone_size: many; cdr3_aa: CASSLSFSNQPQHF
v_call: TRBV3-1; clone_size: few; cdr3_aa: CASSQAWNTGELFF
v_call: TRBV14; clone_size: many; cdr3_aa: CASSQGGANYGYTF
v_call: TRBV15; clone_size: .; cdr3_aa: CATSRDASREYEQYF
v_call: TRBV27; clone_size: few; cdr3_aa: CASSLGRPPETQYF
v_call: TRBV5-1; clone_size: .; cdr3_aa: CASSLARGGFSYEQYF
v_call: TRBV18; clone_size: once; cdr3_aa: CASSPISGAAYNEQFF
v_call: TRBV5-1; clone_size: .; cdr3_aa: CASSIKASGQETQYF
v_call: TRBV6-2/TRBV6-3; clone_size: .; cdr3_aa: CASSYRLNTEAFF
v_call: TRBV29-1; clone_size: many; cdr3_aa: CSAAGGGTYNEQFF
v_call: TRBV20-1; clone_size: .; cdr3_aa: CSANLLALKGYNEQFF
v_call: TRBV2; clone_size: .; cdr3_aa: CACSSDRPAKNKNTEAFF
v_call: TRBV6-5; clone_size: .; cdr3_aa: CASSYSIGTELYEQYF
v_call: TRBV7-2; clone_size: .; cdr3_aa: CASSPLVRYTDTQYF
v_call: TRBV29-1; clone_size: .; cdr3_aa: CSVELHKGLAGANEQFF
v_call: TRBV12-3/TRBV12-4; clone_size: few; cdr3_aa: CASRRDGYGYTF
v_call: TRBV5-1; clone_size: .; cdr3_aa: CASSPGRLAGISYEQYF
v_call: TRBV7-2; clone_size: few; cdr3_aa: CASNLGGTARTQYF
v_call: TRBV28; clone_size: .; cdr3_aa: CASSSNRGLVF
v_call: TRBV7-3; clone_size: few; cdr3_aa: CASSFGPGDPEAFF
v_call: TRBV5-8; clone_size: many; cdr3_aa: CASSLAGLGRTTDTQYF
v_call: TRBV5-1; clone_size: many; cdr3_aa: CASSLATGAYEQYF
v_call: TRBV9; clone_size: few; cdr3_aa: CASSAGTSVYEQYF
v_call: TRBV5-1; clone_size: many; cdr3_aa: CASSWVTSGSSYEQYF
v_call: TRBV5-5; clone_size: few; cdr3_aa: CASSFRSREQYF
v_call: TRBV7-9; clone_size: .; cdr3_aa: CASSPTVSSEQFF
v_call: TRBV29-1; clone_size: many; cdr3_aa: CSVEGTAEDNEQFF
v_call: TRBV4-2; clone_size: few; cdr3_aa: CASSQLTGYEQYF
v_call: TRBV12-3/TRBV12-4; clone_size: .; cdr3_aa: CASTLTAGGELFF
v_call: TRBV6-1; clone_size: .; cdr3_aa: CASTGRAYNEQFF
v_call: TRBV5-1; clone_size: few; cdr3_aa: CASSIGWSGLYNEQFF
v_call: TRBV4-1; clone_size: many; cdr3_aa: CASSQVTSGRYEQYF
v_call: TRBV5-1; clone_size: .; cdr3_aa: CASSWPRGRFTQETQYF
v_call: TRBV7-9; clone_size: .; cdr3_aa: CASSSPGGRGTEAFF
v_call: TRBV3-1; clone_size: few; cdr3_aa: CASSQGEVLAGSPYNEQFF
v_call: TRBV29-1; clone_size: few; cdr3_aa: CSVPGQGRSTDTQYF
v_call: TRBV24-1; clone_size: few; cdr3_aa: CATSEAGADTQYF
v_call: TRBV20-1; clone_size: .; cdr3_aa: CSAPSDGWYYGYTF